This TCR beta chain was documented in a study of cytomegalovirus exposure and HLA in healthy donors. Study overall: Unique TCRs from HLA-typed donors, 65 million to 85 million of them, were held in an early data release.

PCR involved 60 Vbeta and 13 Jbeta primers. Measured with immunoSEQ multiplex PCR; TCRdb has only the in-frame clones, and not every one. This sample has fewer than 180,000 clones, with around 79% found just once. The origin of this receptor is a human donor in good health. Sequencing was carried out using PBMCs.

Here the CDR3 reads CAWKRPDSRYEQYF. The CDR3 DNA sequence: TGTGCCTGGAAGAGGCCGGACAGTAGGTACGAGCAGTACTTC. V and J are TRBV30 and TRBJ2-5, with a weak D call TRBD1 (6 bases). The end of the DNA is better explained by TRBJ2-7, so the J call may be wrong. This CDR3 has 14 residues. In germline, CDR1 is GTSNPN, CDR2 SVGIG (reference sequence).